The present entry profiles one T cell receptor beta chain with its context. Per germline, CDR1 SNHLY and CDR2 FYNNEI. Trimming pared 0 bases from V and 6 bases from J, leaving 11 bases between. The CDR3 has 15 amino acids. The data originate from a study of blood T cell repertoires in COVID-19. TCRdb's copy holds only in-frame clones and misses some; the assay was immunoSEQ multiplex PCR. The sample lists about 160,000 clones; roughly 89% were seen once. Source material: peripheral blood. This sequence originates from a woman aged 55-70 years who had recovered from COVID-19. This chain uses TRBV2 with TRBJ2-2; a weak D match, TRBD2 (5 bases). The CDR3 DNA reads TGTGCCAGCAGTGAAGCTTTCCCGGAGGCCGGGGAGCTGTTTTTT. Translation gives CASSEAFPEAGELFF.